This record covers a single T cell receptor (beta chain). V was clipped by 4 bases and J by 8 bases, with 23 bases between them. Germline V CDR1 and CDR2: KGHSH, LQKENI. The CDR3 is 17 amino acids. TCRdb passed the 5' RACE reads through MiXCR, listing each CDR3 protein once. The table shows about 71,000 distinct CDR3 sequences, with around an eighth occurring only once. This entry is derived from a study of early T cells in non-severe SARS-CoV-2 infection. Material: whole blood, obtained at baseline. The TCR was taken from an adult who was a healthcare worker with PCR-confirmed SARS-CoV-2 infection or an uninfected control (not recorded which). V usage is TRBV18 and J usage is TRBJ1-4; D not certain. In nucleotides, the CDR3 is TGTGCCAGCTCACGAGACAAGGGCCGCGGCAAGTGGGAAAAACTGTTTTTT. This codes for CASSRDKGRGKWEKLFF.